This TCR beta chain was captured in a study of T cells in Graves' hyperthyroidism and ophthalmopathy. CDR1 and CDR2 (germline): SGHTA, FQGNSA. This CDR3 has 14 amino acids. Germline trimming cut 1 base from V and 13 bases from J; bases unmatched to any gene: 10. This clonotype appeared many times. Amplified TCR beta CDR3 regions derived from RNA transcripts. TCR CDR3 regions were first amplified by RT-PCR with HTBI primers. One entry per CDR3 protein, called by TCRdb with MiXCR from the multiplex PCR reads. The sample holds fewer than 650,000 distinct CDR3 sequences, 11% to 15% seen once. The chain carries TRBV7-2 and TRBJ2-1, with 7 bases fitting TRBD2. The specimen sequenced was blood. This clonotype was obtained from a woman between 35 and 50 years old with Graves' hyperthyroidism. CDR3 region: CASSLVPAGTSQFF. CDR3 coding DNA: TGTGCCAGCAGCTTAGTGCCAGCGGGAACGAGTCAGTTCTTC. Filled out from reference TRBV7-2 and TRBJ2-1, the complete variable domain reads GAGVSQSPSNKVTEKGKDVELRCDPISGHTALYWYRQSLGQGLEFLIYFQGNSAPDKSGLPSDRFSAERTGGSVSTLTIQRTQQEDSAVYLCASSLVPAGTSQFFGPGTRLTVL.